The clone carrying this T cell receptor beta chain occurred once. By quantitative 5'-RACE with molecular barcodes, the TCR beta libraries were made. TCRdb fed the 5' RACE reads into MiXCR, producing one record per CDR3 protein. The sample lists fewer than 200,000 distinct CDR3 sequences; 9.8% were seen once. This specimen belongs to a study of CD8 T cells in ankylosing spondylitis. V trimming: 10 bases; J trimming: 1 base; junction bases outside the gene matches: 18. The CDR3 is 18 residues long. From germline, CDR1 is LNHDA and CDR2 SQIVND (reference sequence). The rearrangement joins TRBV19 to TRBJ2-3, with 9 nucleotides matching TRBD2. Source material: blood, either unsorted or a sorted T cell fraction (not recorded which). The TCR originated in a female donor with ankylosing spondylitis or in good health (not recorded which). CDR3 in amino acids: CATSRRVSGRMGTDTQYF. The DNA of the CDR3 is TGTGCCACCTCGCGAAGGGTGAGCGGGAGGATGGGCACAGATACGCAGTATTTT.